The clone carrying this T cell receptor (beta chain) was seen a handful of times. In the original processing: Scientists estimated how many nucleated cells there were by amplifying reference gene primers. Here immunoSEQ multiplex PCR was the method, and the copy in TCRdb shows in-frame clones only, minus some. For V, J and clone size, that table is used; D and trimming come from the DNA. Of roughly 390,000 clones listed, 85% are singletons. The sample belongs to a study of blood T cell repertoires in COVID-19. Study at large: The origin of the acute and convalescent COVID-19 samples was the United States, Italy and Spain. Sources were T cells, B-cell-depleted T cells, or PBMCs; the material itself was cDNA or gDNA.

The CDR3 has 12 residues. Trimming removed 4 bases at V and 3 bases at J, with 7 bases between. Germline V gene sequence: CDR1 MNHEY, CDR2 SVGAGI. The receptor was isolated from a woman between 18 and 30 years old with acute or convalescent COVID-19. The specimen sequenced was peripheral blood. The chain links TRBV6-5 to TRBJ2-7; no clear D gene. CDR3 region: CASSSPYYEQYF. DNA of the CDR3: TGTGCCAGCAGTTCTCCCTACTACGAGCAGTACTTC.